This TCR beta chain was sequenced during a study of technical replicates of blood from a few donors. Looked up from germline, CDR1 is MGHRA and CDR2 is YSYEKL. CDR3 length: 15 amino acids. The repertoire was sequenced with immunoSEQ multiplex PCR; TCRdb's copy has only in-frame clones and lacks some. Here the sample spans about 85,000 clones, roughly 94% being singletons. As regards this clone: One junction end does not reproduce the germline sequence, and a read error may be involved.

The chain recombines TRBV4-1 with TRBJ1-2; D unresolved. The origin of this receptor is a human donor in good health. The sequenced sample was T cells isolated from PBMCs. CDR3 in DNA: TGCGCCAGCAGCCAACTAGGCAAGAGGGAGACGGCCCTGTTCTTC. Residues: CASSQLGKRETALFF.